This is a list of T cell receptor beta chains from one sample in a study of blood T cells in healthy people across ages. TCRdb re-called the 5' RACE reads through MiXCR, storing one row per CDR3 protein. This sample has 1.5 million to 2 million distinct CDR3 sequences, with roughly 30% found just once. Source material: blood. The origin of the receptors is a woman in her twenties or thirties in good health. Both conserved end residues are part of each CDR3. Fields, in order: clone size, V gene, D gene, J gene, CDR3 DNA, CDR3 protein. The D gene is left open where the match is weak. Expanded clones get a size class; other rows say once, few or many, or leave the size out.

clone_size: few; v_call: TRBV12-3/TRBV12-4; d_call: TRBD2; j_call: TRBJ2-1; cdr3_nt: TGTGCCAGCAGTTTATGGGGGACTAGCGGGAGATGGGGTGAGCAGTTCTTC; cdr3_aa: CASSLWGTSGRWGEQFF
clone_size: many; v_call: TRBV4-1; d_call: TRBD1; j_call: TRBJ2-7; cdr3_nt: TGCGCCAGCAGCCGGGAACCGGGACAGCTATCTTTCTATCGGCAGTACTTC; cdr3_aa: CASSREPGQLSFYRQYF
clone_size: NA; v_call: TRBV7-9; d_call: NA; j_call: TRBJ2-1; cdr3_nt: TGTGCCAGCAGCCTCCGCGGTCGGGGCGAGCAGTTCTTC; cdr3_aa: CASSLRGRGEQFF
clone_size: few; v_call: TRBV5-1; d_call: NA; j_call: TRBJ2-7; cdr3_nt: TGCGCCAGCAGCTTATCCATCGGGAACGAGCAGTACTTC; cdr3_aa: CASSLSIGNEQYF
clone_size: NA; v_call: TRBV2; d_call: TRBD2; j_call: TRBJ2-3; cdr3_nt: TGTGCCAGCAGCGAGCGGGGGGATGCACTCACAGATACGCAGTATTTT; cdr3_aa: CASSERGDALTDTQYF
clone_size: NA; v_call: TRBV20-1; d_call: TRBD2; j_call: TRBJ2-7; cdr3_nt: TGCAGTGCTAGTCTAGCGGGAGTTGCCTACGAGCAGTACTTC; cdr3_aa: CSASLAGVAYEQYF
clone_size: few; v_call: TRBV20-1; d_call: TRBD2; j_call: TRBJ2-7; cdr3_nt: TGCAGTGCTCGTCTAGCGGGGGCCACCTGCGAGCAGTACTTC; cdr3_aa: CSARLAGATCEQYF
clone_size: NA; v_call: TRBV7-2; d_call: NA; j_call: TRBJ2-3; cdr3_nt: TGTGCCAGCAGCTTACAACCCCCGGCGACCTCAGATACGCAGTATTTT; cdr3_aa: CASSLQPPATSDTQYF
clone_size: many; v_call: TRBV20-1; d_call: NA; j_call: TRBJ2-5; cdr3_nt: TGCAGTGCCACGGGGGTTCTGGAGACCCAGTACTTC; cdr3_aa: CSATGVLETQYF
clone_size: few; v_call: TRBV6-6; d_call: NA; j_call: TRBJ2-3; cdr3_nt: TGTGCCAGCACCCCGTGGGCTAGCACAGATACGCAGTATTTT; cdr3_aa: CASTPWASTDTQYF
clone_size: NA; v_call: TRBV9; d_call: NA; j_call: TRBJ2-5; cdr3_nt: TGTGCCAGCAGCGTAGCGGAGGGTGGAGGGACCCAGTACTTC; cdr3_aa: CASSVAEGGGTQYF
clone_size: few; v_call: TRBV4-1; d_call: TRBD2; j_call: TRBJ2-1; cdr3_nt: TGCGCCAGCACCCCCAGAGCGGGAGGGTTCAATGAGCAGTTCTTC; cdr3_aa: CASTPRAGGFNEQFF
clone_size: many; v_call: TRBV29-1; d_call: TRBD1; j_call: TRBJ2-5; cdr3_nt: TGCAGCGTTGAGGCACAGGGGGGAGAGACCCAGTACTTC; cdr3_aa: CSVEAQGGETQYF
clone_size: few; v_call: TRBV7-2; d_call: NA; j_call: TRBJ2-7; cdr3_nt: TGTGCCAGCAGTCCTTCCGGGTCAGGGGTCCAGGAGCAGTACTTC; cdr3_aa: CASSPSGSGVQEQYF
clone_size: NA; v_call: TRBV9; d_call: NA; j_call: TRBJ1-3; cdr3_nt: TGTGCCAGCAGCCCCCGCGCTGTGAGCTCTGGAAACACCATATATTTT; cdr3_aa: CASSPRAVSSGNTIYF
clone_size: many; v_call: TRBV28; d_call: NA; j_call: TRBJ2-4; cdr3_nt: TGTGCCAGCAGGCCCTCGATGGGCATTCAGTACTTC; cdr3_aa: CASRPSMGIQYF
clone_size: NA; v_call: TRBV20-1; d_call: NA; j_call: TRBJ2-7; cdr3_nt: TGCAGTGCTATCGGCGAGGAATTCAACGAGCAGTACTTC; cdr3_aa: CSAIGEEFNEQYF
clone_size: many; v_call: TRBV7-2; d_call: NA; j_call: TRBJ2-1; cdr3_nt: TGTGCCAGCAGCTTCAACGATGGATGGTTCTTC; cdr3_aa: CASSFNDGWFF
clone_size: NA; v_call: TRBV20-1; d_call: TRBD1; j_call: TRBJ1-1; cdr3_nt: TGCAGTGCTCATCCCCGGGACAGACTGAACACTGAAGCTTTCTTT; cdr3_aa: CSAHPRDRLNTEAFF
clone_size: NA; v_call: TRBV5-1; d_call: TRBD2; j_call: TRBJ2-7; cdr3_nt: TGCGCCAGCAGTCTTCGACTAGCGGGAGCCCACGAGCAGTACTTC; cdr3_aa: CASSLRLAGAHEQYF
clone_size: many; v_call: TRBV10-1; d_call: NA; j_call: TRBJ2-7; cdr3_nt: TGCGCCAGCAGTGAGGGGCGGGTAGCCTACGAGCAGTACTTC; cdr3_aa: CASSEGRVAYEQYF
clone_size: many; v_call: TRBV3-1; d_call: NA; j_call: TRBJ1-5; cdr3_nt: TGTGCCAGCAGCCCATACAGCAATAGCAATCAGCCCCAGCATTTT; cdr3_aa: CASSPYSNSNQPQHF
clone_size: NA; v_call: TRBV6-6; d_call: NA; j_call: TRBJ1-2; cdr3_nt: TGTGCCAGCAGCCCGGGACTCGAGCGCTATGGCTACACCTTC; cdr3_aa: CASSPGLERYGYTF
clone_size: few; v_call: TRBV6-1; d_call: NA; j_call: TRBJ2-5; cdr3_nt: TGTGCCAGCAGTGTTGGGGGCGTGGAGGAGACCCAGTACTTC; cdr3_aa: CASSVGGVEETQYF
clone_size: NA; v_call: TRBV3-1; d_call: NA; j_call: TRBJ1-2; cdr3_nt: TGTGCCAGCAGCCAAGAGATTTCCCGGGGGCACGGCTACACCTTC; cdr3_aa: CASSQEISRGHGYTF
clone_size: NA; v_call: TRBV27; d_call: NA; j_call: TRBJ2-7; cdr3_nt: TGTGCCAGCAGTGCTGGGTGGCAAGACTCCTACGGGCAGTACTTC; cdr3_aa: CASSAGWQDSYGQYF
clone_size: many; v_call: TRBV7-9; d_call: TRBD2; j_call: TRBJ2-1; cdr3_nt: TGTGCCAGCAGCCCGGGATATACCGGGACTAGAGCTAATGAGCAGTTCTTC; cdr3_aa: CASSPGYTGTRANEQFF
clone_size: NA; v_call: TRBV24-1; d_call: TRBD2; j_call: TRBJ2-1; cdr3_nt: TGTGCCACCAGTGATGGGACTAGCGGGAGGACCCATGAGCAGTTCTTC; cdr3_aa: CATSDGTSGRTHEQFF
clone_size: NA; v_call: TRBV21-1; d_call: NA; j_call: TRBJ2-1; cdr3_nt: TGTGCCAGCTCCGTACGGGGACTAGCGGGAGTACTTAATGAGCAGTTCTTC; cdr3_aa: CASSVRGLAGVLNEQFF
clone_size: NA; v_call: TRBV12-5; d_call: TRBD1; j_call: TRBJ2-5; cdr3_nt: TGTGCTAGTGGTTTGGCCCGGACAGGAGGACAAGAGACCCAGTACTTC; cdr3_aa: CASGLARTGGQETQYF
clone_size: NA; v_call: TRBV4-1; d_call: TRBD2; j_call: TRBJ2-1; cdr3_nt: TGCGCCAACAGCCGGGGGGGCTCGAGCTCCTACAATGAGCAGTTCTTC; cdr3_aa: CANSRGGSSSYNEQFF
clone_size: NA; v_call: TRBV5-1; d_call: NA; j_call: TRBJ2-7; cdr3_nt: TGCGCCAGCAAACCTCAGGGGATGGGCTACGAGCAGTACTTC; cdr3_aa: CASKPQGMGYEQYF
clone_size: few; v_call: TRBV7-2; d_call: TRBD2; j_call: TRBJ2-5; cdr3_nt: TGTGCCAGCAGCCCCTCCGGGAGGAAGGGTAGGGAGACCCAGTACTTC; cdr3_aa: CASSPSGRKGRETQYF
clone_size: NA; v_call: TRBV7-9; d_call: NA; j_call: TRBJ2-1; cdr3_nt: TGTGCCAGCAAGGGGCAGGGCTACAATGAGCAGTTCTTC; cdr3_aa: CASKGQGYNEQFF
clone_size: NA; v_call: TRBV12-3/TRBV12-4; d_call: TRBD1; j_call: TRBJ2-6; cdr3_nt: TGTGCCAGCAGTTTTGGGACAGGGGTTAGTACTGGGGCCAACGTCCTGACTTTC; cdr3_aa: CASSFGTGVSTGANVLTF
clone_size: NA; v_call: TRBV7-9; d_call: NA; j_call: TRBJ1-2; cdr3_nt: TGTGCCAGCAGCCCACGGACAGACAGTGGCTACACCTTC; cdr3_aa: CASSPRTDSGYTF
clone_size: few; v_call: TRBV5-1; d_call: TRBD1; j_call: TRBJ2-5; cdr3_nt: TGCGCCAGCAGTTTCTTCCCGGGACAGCTTCAAGAGACCCAGTACTTC; cdr3_aa: CASSFFPGQLQETQYF
clone_size: NA; v_call: TRBV7-9; d_call: NA; j_call: TRBJ2-5; cdr3_nt: TGTGCCAGCAGCACGACCCCGGGCCAGGGACCCGAAACCCAGTACTTC; cdr3_aa: CASSTTPGQGPETQYF
clone_size: few; v_call: TRBV20-1; d_call: NA; j_call: TRBJ2-5; cdr3_nt: TGCAGTGCTAAAAAACAGGGTGCGCAAGAGACCCAGTACTTC; cdr3_aa: CSAKKQGAQETQYF
clone_size: NA; v_call: TRBV5-1; d_call: NA; j_call: TRBJ2-5; cdr3_nt: TGCGCCAGCAACCCTGGCGGGGACCAAGAGACCCAGTACTTC; cdr3_aa: CASNPGGDQETQYF
clone_size: NA; v_call: TRBV4-1; d_call: NA; j_call: TRBJ1-1; cdr3_nt: TGCGCCAGCAGTGATACGGTCCTCTCAGCTGAAGCTTTCTTT; cdr3_aa: CASSDTVLSAEAFF
clone_size: NA; v_call: TRBV7-3; d_call: NA; j_call: TRBJ2-7; cdr3_nt: TGTGCCAGCGGCTTAAGGTTCAGAAAATACGAGCAGTACTTC; cdr3_aa: CASGLRFRKYEQYF
clone_size: many; v_call: TRBV7-9; d_call: NA; j_call: TRBJ1-5; cdr3_nt: TGTGCCAGCAGTTTAGACGGTAATCAGCCCCAGCATTTT; cdr3_aa: CASSLDGNQPQHF
clone_size: many; v_call: TRBV20-1; d_call: NA; j_call: TRBJ1-5; cdr3_nt: TGCAGTGCTAGGGCTGGGGACGGTCAGCCCCAGCATTTT; cdr3_aa: CSARAGDGQPQHF
clone_size: NA; v_call: TRBV7-3; d_call: NA; j_call: TRBJ2-2; cdr3_nt: TGTGCCACGGGGAGTACGAACACCGGGGAGCTGTTTTTT; cdr3_aa: CATGSTNTGELFF
clone_size: few; v_call: TRBV5-1; d_call: NA; j_call: TRBJ1-2; cdr3_nt: TGCGCCAGCAGCCCCGGGGCCGGGAACTATGGCTACACCTTC; cdr3_aa: CASSPGAGNYGYTF
clone_size: once; v_call: TRBV7-9; d_call: TRBD2; j_call: TRBJ2-1; cdr3_nt: TGTGCCAGTAGCCCCGCGGGAGAAGGATACAATGAGCGGTTCTTC; cdr3_aa: CASSPAGEGYNERFF
clone_size: few; v_call: TRBV4-1; d_call: NA; j_call: TRBJ2-1; cdr3_nt: TGCGCCAGCAGCCAAGGGGCTGGCAGACCCCCCCGAGAGCAGTTCTTC; cdr3_aa: CASSQGAGRPPREQFF
clone_size: few; v_call: TRBV6-5; d_call: TRBD2; j_call: TRBJ2-1; cdr3_nt: TGTGCCAGCAGTTACTCGATACTAGCGGGAGGTACTGAGCAGTTCTTC; cdr3_aa: CASSYSILAGGTEQFF
clone_size: NA; v_call: TRBV4-1; d_call: NA; j_call: TRBJ1-1; cdr3_nt: TGCGCCAGCAGCCAAGTTGATAATCTTGAAACTGAAGCTTTCTTT; cdr3_aa: CASSQVDNLETEAFF
clone_size: NA; v_call: TRBV27; d_call: NA; j_call: TRBJ2-3; cdr3_nt: TGTGCCAGCACTTTGTCTAGCAAGTCAGATACGCAGTATTTT; cdr3_aa: CASTLSSKSDTQYF
clone_size: few; v_call: TRBV12-3/TRBV12-4; d_call: NA; j_call: TRBJ1-1; cdr3_nt: TGTGCCAGCAGTTTAGTCTCCCGCAATGGGGCTTTCTTT; cdr3_aa: CASSLVSRNGAFF